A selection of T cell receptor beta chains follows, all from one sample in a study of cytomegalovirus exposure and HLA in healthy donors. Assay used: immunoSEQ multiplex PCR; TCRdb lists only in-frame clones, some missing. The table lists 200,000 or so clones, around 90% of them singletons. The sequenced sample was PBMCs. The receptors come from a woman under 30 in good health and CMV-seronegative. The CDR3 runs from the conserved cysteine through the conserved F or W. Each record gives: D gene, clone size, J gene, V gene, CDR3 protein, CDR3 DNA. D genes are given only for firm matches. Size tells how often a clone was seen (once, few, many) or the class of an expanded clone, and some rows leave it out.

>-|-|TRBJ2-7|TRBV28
CASSLILGGGEQYF
TGTGCCAGCAGTTTGATACTGGGGGGAGGCGAGCAGTACTTC
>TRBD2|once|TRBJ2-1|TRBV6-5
CASSYAGGGIGEQFF
TGTGCCAGCAGTTACGCGGGAGGAGGGATAGGAGAGCAGTTCTTC
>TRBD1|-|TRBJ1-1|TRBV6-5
CASKQGQVNTEAFF
TGTGCCAGCAAGCAGGGACAGGTGAACACTGAAGCTTTCTTT
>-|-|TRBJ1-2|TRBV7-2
CASSARTAIYGYTF
TGTGCCAGCAGCGCCAGGACAGCCATCTATGGCTACACCTTC
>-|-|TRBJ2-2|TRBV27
CASSLFFDSTGELFF
TGTGCCAGCAGTTTGTTTTTTGACAGCACCGGGGAGCTGTTTTTT
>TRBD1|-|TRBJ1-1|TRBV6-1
CASSVGTGGMNTEAFF
TGTGCCAGCAGTGTCGGGACAGGGGGCATGAACACTGAAGCTTTCTTT
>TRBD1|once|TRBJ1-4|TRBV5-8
CASRTTGTGDEKLFF
TGTGCCAGCAGGACGACCGGGACAGGGGACGAAAAACTGTTTTTT
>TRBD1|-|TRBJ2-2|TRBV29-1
CSVEGDRGGTGELFF
TGCAGCGTTGAGGGGGACAGGGGTGGCACCGGGGAGCTGTTTTTT
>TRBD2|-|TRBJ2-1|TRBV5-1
CASSLAGRRSGNEQFF
TGCGCCAGCAGCTTGGCCGGGAGGAGGAGTGGGAATGAGCAGTTCTTC
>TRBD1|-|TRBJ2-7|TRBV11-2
CASSFRSRGPYEQYF
TGTGCCAGCAGCTTCCGTAGCAGGGGGCCCTACGAGCAGTACTTC
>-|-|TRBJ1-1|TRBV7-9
CASSSSTMNTEAFF
TGTGCCAGCAGCTCGAGTACCATGAACACTGAAGCTTTCTTT
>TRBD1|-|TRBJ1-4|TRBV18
CASSPQGVTNEKLFF
TGTGCCAGCTCACCCCAGGGGGTAACTAATGAAAAACTGTTTTTT
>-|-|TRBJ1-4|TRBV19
CASSSRGDGEKLFF
TGTGCCAGTAGCTCTCGGGGGGACGGTGAAAAACTGTTTTTT
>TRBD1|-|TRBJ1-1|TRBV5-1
CASRDRGSGTTEAFF
TGCGCCAGCAGAGACAGGGGAAGTGGGACCACTGAAGCTTTCTTT
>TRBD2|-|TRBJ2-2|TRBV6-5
CASGLAGGLSGELFF
TGTGCCAGCGGACTAGCGGGAGGGCTTAGCGGGGAGCTGTTTTTT
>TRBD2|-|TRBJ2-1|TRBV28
CASSLISGRAFNEQFF
TGTGCCAGCAGTTTAATTAGCGGGAGGGCGTTCAATGAGCAGTTCTTC
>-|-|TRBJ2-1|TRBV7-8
CASSPTGIAVYNEQFF
TGTGCCAGCAGCCCGACGGGGATAGCGGTTTACAATGAGCAGTTCTTC
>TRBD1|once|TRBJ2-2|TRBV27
CASSSFPGQPNTGELFF
TGTGCCAGCAGTTCTTTCCCGGGACAGCCGAACACCGGGGAGCTGTTTTTT
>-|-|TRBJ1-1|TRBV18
CASSPYYQVSTAVMNTEAFF
TGTGCCAGCTCACCATATTACCAGGTATCTACTGCAGTAATGAACACTGAAGCTTTCTTT
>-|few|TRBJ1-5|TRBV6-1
CASCREMVDQPQHF
TGTGCCAGCTGCAGGGAAATGGTCGATCAGCCCCAGCATTTT
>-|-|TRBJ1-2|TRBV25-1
CASSGMRDTPYGYTF
TGTGCCAGCAGTGGGATGAGGGACACTCCCTATGGCTACACCTTC
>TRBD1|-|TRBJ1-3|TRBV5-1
CASSLGQGVYF
TGCGCCAGCAGCTTGGGACAGGGGGTATATTTT
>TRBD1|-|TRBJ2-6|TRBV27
CASSFGHRGQSGANVLTF
TGTGCCAGCAGTTTTGGTCACAGGGGGCAATCTGGGGCCAACGTCCTGACTTTC
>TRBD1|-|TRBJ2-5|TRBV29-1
CSLVPGQGITGTQYF
TGCAGCCTTGTCCCGGGACAGGGTATTACCGGGACCCAGTACTTC
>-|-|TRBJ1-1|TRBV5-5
CASSYRDTEAFF
TGTGCCAGCAGCTACAGGGACACTGAAGCTTTCTTT
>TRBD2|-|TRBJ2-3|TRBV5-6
CASQREGTPRTQYF
TGTGCCAGTCAGCGGGAGGGCACCCCTCGGACGCAGTATTTT
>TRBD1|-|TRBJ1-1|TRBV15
CATSRGRGLDTEAFF
TGTGCCACCAGCAGAGGAAGGGGGCTGGATACTGAAGCTTTCTTT
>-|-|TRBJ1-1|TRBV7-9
CASSARPGDRNTEAFF
TGTGCCAGCAGCGCCCGTCCGGGAGATCGGAACACTGAAGCTTTCTTT
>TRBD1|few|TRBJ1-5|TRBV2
CASSMGQGSYQPQHF
TGTGCCAGCAGTATGGGACAGGGCTCTTATCAGCCCCAGCATTTT
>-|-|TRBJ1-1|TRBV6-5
CASAKTGDNTEAFF
TGTGCCAGCGCGAAGACAGGAGATAACACTGAAGCTTTCTTT
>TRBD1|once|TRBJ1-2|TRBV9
CASSATPDRAYGYTF
TGTGCCAGCAGCGCCACCCCGGACAGGGCCTATGGCTACACCTTC
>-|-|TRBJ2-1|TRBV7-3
CASSRDSAAHEQFF
TGTGCCAGCAGTCGGGACTCCGCGGCCCATGAGCAGTTCTTC
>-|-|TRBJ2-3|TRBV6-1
CASSEAAVVTDTQYF
TGTGCCAGCAGTGAAGCGGCAGTTGTCACAGATACGCAGTATTTT
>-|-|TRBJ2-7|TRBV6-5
CASSSSTTGSSYEQYF
TGTGCCAGCAGTTCTTCAACCACAGGGAGCTCCTACGAGCAGTACTTC
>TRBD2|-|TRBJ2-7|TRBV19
CASSTKRGPGSYEQYF
TGTGCCAGTAGTACAAAGCGGGGCCCTGGATCCTACGAGCAGTACTTC
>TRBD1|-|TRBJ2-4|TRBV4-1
CASSQLTGNIQYF
TGCGCCAGCAGCCAATTGACAGGGAACATTCAGTACTTC
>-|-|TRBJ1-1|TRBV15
CATSRSLSHTEAFF
TGTGCCACCAGCAGATCGTTGAGCCACACTGAAGCTTTCTTT